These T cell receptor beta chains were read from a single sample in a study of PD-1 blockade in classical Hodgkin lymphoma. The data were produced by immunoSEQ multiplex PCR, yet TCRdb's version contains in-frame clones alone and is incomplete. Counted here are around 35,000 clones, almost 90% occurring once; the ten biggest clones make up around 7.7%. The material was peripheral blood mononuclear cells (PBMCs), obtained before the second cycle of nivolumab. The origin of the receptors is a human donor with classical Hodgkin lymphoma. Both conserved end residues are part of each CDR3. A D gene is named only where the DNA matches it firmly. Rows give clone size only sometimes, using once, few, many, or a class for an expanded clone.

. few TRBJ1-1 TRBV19 CASSIGNSEDTEAFF TGTGCCAGTAGTATAGGAAACAGCGAAGACACTGAAGCTTTCTTT
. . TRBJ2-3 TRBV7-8 CASSPRVPDTQYF TGTGCCAGCAGCCCTCGAGTCCCAGATACGCAGTATTTT
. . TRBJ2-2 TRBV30 CAWSVMGFAGFGELFF TGTGCCTGGAGTGTAATGGGGTTTGCAGGGTTCGGGGAGCTGTTTTTT
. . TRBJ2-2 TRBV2 CASGRDGELFF TGTGCCAGCGGGAGAGACGGGGAGCTGTTTTTT
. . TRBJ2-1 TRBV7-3 CASHLGPGRSEQFF TGTGCCAGCCATTTGGGACCCGGGCGGAGTGAGCAGTTCTTC
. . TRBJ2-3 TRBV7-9 CASSLTVRGSGTDTQYF TGTGCCAGCAGCTTAACTGTGAGAGGGTCGGGCACAGATACGCAGTATTTT
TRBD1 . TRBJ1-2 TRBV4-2 CASSQGVDLGRGRHGYTF TGTGCCAGCAGCCAAGGGGTTGATCTTGGAAGGGGGCGGCATGGCTACACCTTC
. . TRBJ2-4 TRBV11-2 CASSYREPLGGIQYF TGTGCCAGCAGCTACCGGGAGCCCCTCGGGGGCATTCAGTACTTC
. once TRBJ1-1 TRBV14 CATGRSLNTEAFF TGTGCCACAGGCAGATCGCTGAACACTGAAGCTTTCTTT
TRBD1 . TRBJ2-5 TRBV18 CASSPRTGSQETQYF TGTGCCAGCTCACCTCGGACAGGGTCCCAAGAGACCCAGTACTTC
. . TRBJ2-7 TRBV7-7 CASSLGVQAPGLGSYEQYF TGTGCTAGCAGCTTAGGAGTCCAGGCGCCGGGGCTAGGCTCCTACGAGCAGTACTTC
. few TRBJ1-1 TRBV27 CASRVGNTEAFF TGTGCCAGTCGGGTTGGGAACACTGAAGCTTTCTTT
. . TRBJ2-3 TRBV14 CASSPPGVTDTQYF TGTGCCAGCAGCCCGCCGGGGGTCACAGATACGCAGTATTTT
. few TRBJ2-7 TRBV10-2 CASSLSYEQYF TGCGCCAGCAGTTTAAGCTACGAGCAGTACTTC